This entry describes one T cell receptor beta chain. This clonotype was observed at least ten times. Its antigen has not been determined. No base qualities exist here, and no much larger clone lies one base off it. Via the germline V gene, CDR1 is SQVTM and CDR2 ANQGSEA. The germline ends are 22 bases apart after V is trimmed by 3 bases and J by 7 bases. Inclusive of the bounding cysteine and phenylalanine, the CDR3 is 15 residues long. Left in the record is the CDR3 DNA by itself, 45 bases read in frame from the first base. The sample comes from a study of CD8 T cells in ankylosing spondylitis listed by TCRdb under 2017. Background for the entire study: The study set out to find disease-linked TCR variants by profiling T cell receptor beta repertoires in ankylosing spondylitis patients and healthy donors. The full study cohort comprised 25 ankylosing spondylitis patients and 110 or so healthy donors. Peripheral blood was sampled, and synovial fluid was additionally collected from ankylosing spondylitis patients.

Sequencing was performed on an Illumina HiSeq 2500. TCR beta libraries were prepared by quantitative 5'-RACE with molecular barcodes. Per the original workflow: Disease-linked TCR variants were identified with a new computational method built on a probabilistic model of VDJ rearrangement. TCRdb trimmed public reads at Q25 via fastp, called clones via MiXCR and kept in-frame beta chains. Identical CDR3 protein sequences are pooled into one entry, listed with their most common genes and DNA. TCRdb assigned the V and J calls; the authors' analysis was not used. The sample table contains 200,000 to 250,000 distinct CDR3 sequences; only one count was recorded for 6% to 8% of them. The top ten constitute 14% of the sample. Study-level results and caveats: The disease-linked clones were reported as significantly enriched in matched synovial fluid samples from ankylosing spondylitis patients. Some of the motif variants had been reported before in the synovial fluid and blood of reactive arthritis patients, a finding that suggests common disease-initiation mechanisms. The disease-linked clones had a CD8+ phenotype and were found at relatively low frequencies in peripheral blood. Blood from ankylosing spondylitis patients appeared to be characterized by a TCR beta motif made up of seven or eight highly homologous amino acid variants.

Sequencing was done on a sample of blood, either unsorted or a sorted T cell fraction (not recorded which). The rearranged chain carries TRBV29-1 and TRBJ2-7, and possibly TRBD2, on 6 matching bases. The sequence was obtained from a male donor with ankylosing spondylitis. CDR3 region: CSVEILSRPGGEQYF. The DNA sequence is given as TGCAGCGTTGAGATTTTGTCCCGACCCGGAGGGGAGCAGTACTTC.